Each of the 30 T cell receptor beta chains below was sequenced from the same sample in a study of blood T cell repertoires in COVID-19. Measured with immunoSEQ multiplex PCR; TCRdb has only the in-frame clones, and not every one. The sample comprises 45,000 to 65,000 clones, approximately 92% of which are singletons, and around 5% rests with the top ten. The sample comprised peripheral blood. These receptor sequences come from a man aged 60 to 69 with active COVID-19.

This clone was seen only a few times. The gene calls are TRBV28 and TRBJ2-5; TRBD1 is a possible D gene (5 bases). Trimming removed 3 bases from V and 7 bases from J, with 15 bases in between. The CDR3 has 14 amino acids. The V gene's germline CDR1 is MDHEN and CDR2 SYDVKM. The CDR3 region is CASSFLSGAGTQYF. The CDR3 nucleotides read TGTGCCAGCAGTTTCCTCAGTGGGGCTGGGACCCAGTACTTC.

The rearrangement joins TRBV6-7 to TRBJ2-7, with TRBD2 matching over 10 bases. TRBV6-7 is noted as an ORF with a role that remains uncertain. V lost 2 bases to trimming and J lost 7 bases; unmatched junction nucleotides: 11. This CDR3 has 16 residues. The chain's CDR3 is CASSYPVIAGGTEQYF. CDR3 bases: TGTGCCAGCAGTTACCCAGTTATAGCGGGAGGAACTGAGCAGTACTTC.

The J gene is TRBJ2-7, the V gene TRBV11-2; D might be TRBD2 (5 bases). Per the germline V gene, CDR1 is SGHAT and CDR2 is FQNNGV. Trimming shortened V by 5 bases and J by 7 bases, and 12 bases separated the two germline ends. CDR3 length equals 12 residues. The CDR3 DNA follows: TGTGCCAGCAGCGTTGGACGAGGGGAGCAGTACTTC. Its translation: CASSVGRGEQYF.

The CDR3 is CASSSTALTGKQRGYTF. The CDR3 DNA reads TGTGCCAGCAGTTCAACCGCGCTTACCGGGAAACAACGTGGCTACACCTTC. The chain has TRBV6-2 or TRBV6-3 and TRBJ1-2; D not certain. The CDR3 is 17 amino acids. The germline gives CDR1 MNHEY, CDR2 SVGEGT. Trimming cost V 4 bases and J 7 bases, with 25 bases left between them.

V usage is TRBV5-4 and J usage is TRBJ2-1; 9 nucleotides match TRBD2. CDR1 is SGHNT, CDR2 YYREEE, per germline (reference sequence). CDR3 length equals 17 residues. V lost 0 bases, J lost 9 bases, and 13 bases stayed unmatched. Written as DNA, the CDR3 is TGTGCCAGCAGCTTGGCTCCGGGACTAGCACAACTGGGTGAGCAGTTCTTC. It encodes CASSLAPGLAQLGEQFF.

The CDR3 nucleotides are TGTGCCAGCAGTGAAGACGCACTAGCGGGACTGGAGCAGTACTTC. This sequence encodes CASSEDALAGLEQYF. The chain uses TRBV2 and TRBJ2-7; the match to TRBD2 covers 10 bases. V gave up 1 base and J gave up 7 bases; unmatched junction bases: 7. The length of the CDR3 is 15 residues. Germline V gene lookup returns CDR1 SNHLY and CDR2 FYNNEI.

This chain connects TRBV27 to TRBJ2-7, with 7 bases that match TRBD1. There are 15 residues in the CDR3. Trimming removed 5 bases from V and 3 bases from J; junction bases left unmatched: 10. From germline, CDR1 is MNHEY and CDR2 SMNVEV (reference sequence). The chain's CDR3 is CASSPKGARGYEQYF. The CDR3 DNA follows: TGTGCCAGCAGTCCCAAGGGGGCAAGGGGCTACGAGCAGTACTTC.

The CDR3 spells CAISEGANSETQYF. DNA of the CDR3: TGTGCCATCAGTGAGGGGGCTAATTCCGAGACCCAGTACTTC. The V gene is TRBV10-3, the J gene TRBJ2-5, with a tentative D call TRBD1 (5 bases). The CDR3 sequence is 14 residues long. V lost 2 bases and J 5 bases, leaving 12 bases between the germline ends. The germline CDR1 and CDR2 sequences are ENHRY and SYGVKD.

The chain carries TRBV19 and TRBJ2-1, with TRBD2 matching 11 bases. With 2 bases clipped from V and 5 bases from J, the junction kept 11 bases outside the gene matches. The CDR3 sequence is 18 residues long. Germline CDR1 is LNHDA and CDR2 is SQIVND (reference sequence). The CDR3, as DNA: TGTGCCAGTAGTATAATTCCCGGACTAGCGGGCCACGACAATGAGCAGTTCTTC. Amino acid sequence: CASSIIPGLAGHDNEQFF.

This sequence joins TRBV29-1 and TRBJ2-1; 8 bases match TRBD2. In germline, CDR1 is SQVTM, CDR2 ANQGSEA. V was pared by 5 bases and J by 7 bases, with 13 bases of the junction left unmatched. This CDR3 spans 15 amino acids. This CDR3 reads CSVRYPGASGNEQFF. The CDR3 region has the DNA TGCAGCGTTCGATATCCCGGGGCTAGCGGGAATGAGCAGTTCTTC.

The chain is built from TRBV5-6 and TRBJ2-7; tentative D call: TRBD1 (5 bases). The CDR3 length is 15 residues. CDR1 SGHDT and CDR2 YYEEEE come from the germline V gene. Trimming took 2 bases from V and 6 from J, leaving 18 bases between them. In DNA form, the CDR3 reads TGTGCCAGCAGCTTCGCCTGGGCAGGGCGCCGCGAGCAGTACTTC. Its translation: CASSFAWAGRREQYF.

A note on this clone: This may stem from a read error, because a much larger clone lies one nucleotide away. V is TRBV28 and J is TRBJ2-7; TRBD2 might be the D (5 bases). Per the germline V gene, CDR1 is MDHEN and CDR2 is SYDVKM. The CDR3 sequence is 16 residues long. Trimming cost V 3 bases and J 3 bases, with 18 bases left between them. CDR3 region: CASSFRTLNSLYEQYF. The CDR3 bases are TGTGCCAGCAGTTTTAGGACTCTAAACTCCCTCTACGAGCAGTACTTC. Drawing the rest from reference TRBV28 and TRBJ2-7, the complete variable domain is DVKVTQSSRYLVKRTGEKVFLECVQDMDHENMFWYRQDPGLGLRLIYFSYDVKMKEKGDIPEGYSVSREKKERFSLILESASTNQTSMYLCASSFRTLNSLYEQYFGPGTRLTVT.

The J gene is TRBJ2-7, the V gene TRBV5-6; 12 bases align to TRBD2. After removal of 4 bases from V and 4 bases from J, the junction contained 6 bases not matched to a gene. CDR3 length: 15 residues. The germline gives CDR1 SGHDT, CDR2 YYEEEE. Here the CDR3 reads CASSRRTSGTYEQYF. DNA for the CDR3: TGTGCCAGCAGCAGAAGGACTAGCGGGACATACGAGCAGTACTTC.

This clone has just one count. CDR3 sequence: CASSASLAANTGELFF. Written as DNA, the CDR3 is TGTGCCAGCAGCGCGAGCCTAGCGGCGAACACCGGGGAGCTGTTTTTT. This chain connects TRBV5-4 to TRBJ2-2; 7 bases agree with TRBD2. Germline V gene data show CDR1 as SGHNT and CDR2 as YYREEE (reference sequence). The V gene end was trimmed by 4 bases and the J gene end by 0 bases; junction bases not matched to a gene: 6. The CDR3 totals 16 residues.

This sequence joins TRBV30 and TRBJ1-1; 8 bases agree with TRBD1. The CDR3 has 14 residues. CDR1 and CDR2 (germline): GTSNPN, SVGIG (reference sequence). The V segment lost 1 base and the J segment 4 bases; nucleotides outside the gene matches: 5. In DNA, the CDR3 is TGTGCCTGGAGTGCGACAGGGGCTGGCACTGAAGCTTTCTTT. It encodes CAWSATGAGTEAFF. Looking up the rest from reference TRBV30 and TRBJ1-1 gives the full variable domain: SQTIHQWPATLVQPVGSPLSLECTVEGTSNPNLYWYRQAAGRGLQLLFYSVGIGQISSEVPQNLSASRPQDRQFILSSKKLLLSDSGFYLCAWSATGAGTEAFFGQGTRLTVV.

V usage is TRBV18 and J usage is TRBJ1-1, with a possible D match to TRBD1 (6 bases). This CDR3 is 13 amino acids long. Looked up from germline, CDR1 is KGHSH and CDR2 is LQKENI. Trimming removed 5 bases from V and 1 base from J, with 8 bases in between. CDR3 nucleotide sequence: TGTGCCAGCTCAGGACAGAAGAACACTGAAGCTTTCTTT. Encoded protein: CASSGQKNTEAFF. Based on the CDR3 plus reference TRBV18 and TRBJ1-1, the full variable domain is NAGVMQNPRHLVRRRGQEARLRCSPMKGHSHVYWYRQLPEEGLKFMVYLQKENIIDESGMPKERFSAEFPKEGPSILRIQQVVRGDSAAYFCASSGQKNTEAFFGQGTRLTVV.

The chain couples TRBV5-1 to TRBJ2-2; a possible D gene is TRBD1 (6 bases). Per the germline V gene, CDR1 is SGHRS and CDR2 is YFSETQ. Trimming took off 6 bases at V and 4 bases at J, with 16 bases between the two ends. The CDR3 totals 15 residues. Here the CDR3 reads CASTWGQGITGELFF. Here the CDR3 DNA reads TGCGCCAGCACCTGGGGGCAGGGAATCACCGGGGAGCTGTTTTTT.

This rearrangement joins TRBV4-3 to TRBJ2-7, with unresolved D. Trimming left V 0 bases short and J 0 bases short, with 9 bases between. The CDR3 has 15 residues. In germline, CDR1 is LGHNA, CDR2 YSLEER. This CDR3 is CASSQERLGSYEQYF. DNA for the CDR3: TGCGCCAGCAGCCAAGAGAGACTCGGCTCCTACGAGCAGTACTTC.

The V gene is TRBV20-1, the J gene TRBJ2-4; no definite D call. Trimming left V 3 bases short and J 6 bases short, with 12 bases between. Germline CDR1 DFQATT, CDR2 SNEGSKA (reference sequence). The CDR3 contains 13 residues. This CDR3 is CSASPGFGNIQYF. The CDR3 nucleotides read TGCAGTGCTAGTCCCGGGTTTGGAAACATTCAGTACTTC.

The J gene is TRBJ2-2, the V gene TRBV4-3; D ambiguous. CDR1 is LGHNA and CDR2 is YSLEER in the germline V gene. The CDR3 spans 14 residues. V gave up 0 bases and J gave up 4 bases, with 6 bases separating them. The CDR3 sequence: CASSQDRLTGELFF. The DNA of the CDR3 is TGCGCCAGCAGCCAAGATCGACTCACCGGGGAGCTGTTTTTT.

This clone was seen just once. The rearrangement joins TRBV29-1 to TRBJ2-7, with 7 nucleotides matching TRBD2. CDR1 and CDR2 from the germline V gene are SQVTM and ANQGSEA. CDR3 length: 13 residues. Germline trimming cut 4 bases from V and 0 bases from J; bases unmatched to any gene: 3. The CDR3 is CSVGGGTSYEQYF. CDR3 bases: TGCAGCGTTGGGGGAGGGACCTCCTACGAGCAGTACTTC.

A few counts support this clone. The chain links TRBV19 to TRBJ2-7; 9 positions agree with TRBD2. CDR1 and CDR2 (germline): LNHDA, SQIVND (reference sequence). CDR3 length: 14 amino acids. V dropped 6 bases and J dropped 4; count of bases not matched to a gene: 7. CDR3 DNA: TGTGCCAGTAGGGACTCTAGCGGGGAGTACGAGCAGTACTTC. Its protein is CASRDSSGEYEQYF.

This chain uses TRBV7-2 with TRBJ2-3; TRBD2 matches at 7 bases. V was pared by 4 bases and J by 5 bases, with 6 bases of the junction left unmatched. CDR1 SGHTA and CDR2 FQGNSA come from the germline V gene. The CDR3 is made up of 14 amino acids. Here the CDR3 reads CASSYLAEGDTQYF. For the CDR3, the DNA is TGTGCCAGCAGCTACCTAGCGGAGGGAGATACGCAGTATTTT.

The rearrangement joins TRBV12-5 to TRBJ2-7, with D hard to call. Germline-derived CDR1 and CDR2 are LGHNT and FRNRAP. CDR3 length: 15 residues. Trimming removed 0 bases at V and 3 bases at J, with 12 bases between. The CDR3, as DNA: TGTGCTAGTGGTTTGGTAGCGAGCAGTTACTACGAGCAGTACTTC. Translation gives CASGLVASSYYEQYF.

The chain carries TRBV28 and TRBJ2-7; 9 bases line up with TRBD2. Germline assignment: CDR1 MDHEN and CDR2 SYDVKM. The CDR3 has 15 residues. Trimming took 2 bases from V and 5 from J; bases not matched to a gene: 7. The CDR3 here is CASSLRLAGRDEQYF. For the CDR3, the DNA is TGTGCCAGCAGTTTACGGCTAGCGGGACGGGACGAGCAGTACTTC.

V is TRBV4-3 and J is TRBJ2-4; D is unresolved. Germline CDR1 is LGHNA and CDR2 is YSLEER. The CDR3 is 13 amino acids. The V end lost 0 bases, the J end lost 7 bases, and 7 bases lay between the germline ends. The DNA of the CDR3 is TGCGCCAGCAGCCAAGATCCCCGGAACATTCAGTACTTC. It specifies CASSQDPRNIQYF.

This chain links TRBV18 with TRBJ2-7; 7 bases map to TRBD2. V lost 6 bases to trimming and J lost 5 bases; unmatched junction nucleotides: 4. CDR3 size: 12 residues. CDR1 and CDR2 from the germline V gene are KGHSH and LQKENI. CDR3 DNA: TGTGCCAGCTCCCCGGGGGGTAACGAGCAGTACTTC. This encodes CASSPGGNEQYF.

The chain links TRBV5-6 to TRBJ2-2; TRBD1 is a possible D gene (6 bases). The CDR3 sequence is 16 residues long. The V gene's germline CDR1 is SGHDT and CDR2 YYEEEE. Trimming pared 4 bases from V and 3 bases from J, leaving 16 bases between. Here the CDR3 reads CASSPVGAGDTGELFF. In nucleotides, the CDR3 is TGTGCCAGCAGCCCCGTCGGGGCAGGGGACACCGGGGAGCTGTTTTTT. Looking up the rest from reference TRBV5-6 and TRBJ2-2 gives the full variable domain: DAGVTQSPTHLIKTRGQQVTLRCSPKSGHDTVSWYQQALGQGPQFIFQYYEEEERQRGNFPDRFSGHQFPNYSSELNVNALLLGDSALYLCASSPVGAGDTGELFFGEGSRLTVL.

The chain combines TRBV9 with TRBJ2-7; 8 bases are shared with TRBD1. V dropped 5 bases and J dropped 0; count of bases not matched to a gene: 13. CDR1 is SGDLS, CDR2 YYNGEE, per germline. The CDR3 runs to 17 residues. Here the CDR3 reads CASSRDLGQVISYEQYF. CDR3 nucleotides: TGTGCCAGCAGTCGGGACTTGGGACAGGTTATCTCCTACGAGCAGTACTTC.

This clone was seen once. The V call is TRBV19, the J call TRBJ2-7; D is unclear. V was pared by 1 base and J by 2 bases, with 9 bases between. In germline, CDR1 is LNHDA, CDR2 SQIVND (reference sequence). The CDR3 is 14 amino acids. The DNA for the CDR3 is TGTGCCAGTAGTATAGCTCCCAGAACCTACGAGCAGTACTTC. This gives the protein CASSIAPRTYEQYF.